This T cell receptor beta chain was captured by sequencing in a study of Graves' ophthalmopathy and Graves' hyperthyroidism. On the study more broadly: Sampling took place at initial diagnosis, with peripheral blood obtained before any treatment.

This clonotype was seen a few times. Its antigen is still unknown. Broader study findings: Also, most clonotypes expanded in the thyroid above 0.001 frequency appeared in blood. Progression of ophthalmopathy was predicted by the model with 65% to 71% sensitivity and about 72% specificity.

Transcripts of RNA were the source for amplifying TCR beta CDR3 regions. HTBI primers primed a first-round RT-PCR, and a second-round multiplex PCR followed. TCRdb recomputed calls from the multiplex PCR reads with MiXCR, one row per CDR3 protein. The sample consists of approximately 410,000 distinct CDR3 sequences, approximately 15% of them appearing once. Source material: peripheral blood. The TCR comes from a woman younger than 30 with stable Graves' hyperthyroidism.

This CDR3 reads CSARESPDQPQHF. For the CDR3, the DNA is TGCAGTGCTAGGGAATCACCCGATCAGCCCCAGCATTTT. This sequence joins TRBV20-1 and TRBJ1-5; D unclear. The germline V gene encodes CDR1 DFQATT and CDR2 SNEGSKA (reference sequence). Trimming removed 3 bases at V and 5 bases at J, with 11 bases between. The CDR3 is 13 residues long.